This T cell receptor beta chain was captured in a study of shared clonotypes between healthy human individuals. Naive-designated CD8 cells lacked CD45RO, were positively enriched for CCR7, and omitted terminally differentiated effector memory CD45RA+ cells. In regard to this clone: Antigen specificity is unknown.

Whole-study results and caveats: On the whole, naive subsets had larger estimated richness than memory subsets had.

The data were produced by immunoSEQ multiplex PCR, yet TCRdb's version contains in-frame clones alone and is incomplete. The sample shows about 2 million clones, approximately 95% of them seen only once. The V end lost 9 bases, the J end lost 8 bases, and 14 bases lay between the germline ends. CDR1 and CDR2 from the germline V gene are SGDLS and YYNGEE. The CDR3 runs 11 residues. V is TRBV9 and J is TRBJ1-2; D possibly corresponds to TRBD1 (6 bases). Sequences were obtained from naive CD8+ T cells sorted from blood. The TCR comes from a man younger than 35 in good health. The CDR3 DNA follows: TGTGCCACCATGGGGGCTGGAGGCTACACCTTC. Its protein is CATMGAGGYTF.